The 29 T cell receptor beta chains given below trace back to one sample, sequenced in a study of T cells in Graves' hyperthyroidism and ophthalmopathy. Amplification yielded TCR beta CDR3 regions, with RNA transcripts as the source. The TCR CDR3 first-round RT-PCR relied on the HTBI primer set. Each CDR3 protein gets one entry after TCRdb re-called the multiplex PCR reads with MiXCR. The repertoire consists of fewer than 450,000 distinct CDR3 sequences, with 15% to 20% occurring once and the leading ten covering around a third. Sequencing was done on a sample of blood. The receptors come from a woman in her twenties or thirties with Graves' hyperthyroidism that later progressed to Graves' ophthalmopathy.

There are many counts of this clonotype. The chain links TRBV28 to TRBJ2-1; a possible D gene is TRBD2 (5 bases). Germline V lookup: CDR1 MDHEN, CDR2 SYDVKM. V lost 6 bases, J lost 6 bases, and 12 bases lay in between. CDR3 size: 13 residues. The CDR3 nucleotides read TGTGCCAGCAGGGGCGGGTTAATCAATGAGCAGTTCTTC. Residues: CASRGGLINEQFF.

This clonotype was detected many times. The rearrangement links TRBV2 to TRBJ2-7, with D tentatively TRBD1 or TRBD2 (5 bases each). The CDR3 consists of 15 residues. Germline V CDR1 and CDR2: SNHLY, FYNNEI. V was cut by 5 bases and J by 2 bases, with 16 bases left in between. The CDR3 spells CASSHRDPTPYEQYF. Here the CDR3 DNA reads TGTGCCAGCAGTCACCGGGACCCAACTCCCTACGAGCAGTACTTC.

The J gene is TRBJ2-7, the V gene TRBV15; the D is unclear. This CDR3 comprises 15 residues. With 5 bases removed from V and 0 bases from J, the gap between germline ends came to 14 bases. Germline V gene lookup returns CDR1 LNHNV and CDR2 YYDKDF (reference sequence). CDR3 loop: CATSPSETPSYEQYF. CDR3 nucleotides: TGTGCCACCAGCCCCTCCGAGACCCCCTCCTACGAGCAGTACTTC. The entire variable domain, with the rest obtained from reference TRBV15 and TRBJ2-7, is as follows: DAMVIQNPRYQVTQFGKPVTLSCSQTLNHNVMYWYQQKSSQAPKLLFHYYDKDFNNEADTPDNFQSRRPNTSFCFLDIRSPGLGDTAMYLCATSPSETPSYEQYFGPGTRLTVT.

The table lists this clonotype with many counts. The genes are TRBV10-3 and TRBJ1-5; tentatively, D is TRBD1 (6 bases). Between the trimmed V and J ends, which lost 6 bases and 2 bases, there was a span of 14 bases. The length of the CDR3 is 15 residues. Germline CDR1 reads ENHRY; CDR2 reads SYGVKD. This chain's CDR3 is CAISRSGGGNQPQHF. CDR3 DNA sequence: TGTGCCATCAGCCGATCGGGGGGCGGCAATCAGCCCCAGCATTTT.

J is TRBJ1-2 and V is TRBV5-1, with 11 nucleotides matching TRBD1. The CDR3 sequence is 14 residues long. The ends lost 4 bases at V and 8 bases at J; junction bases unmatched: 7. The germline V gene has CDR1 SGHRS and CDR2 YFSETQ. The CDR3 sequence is CASSTDRGRRGYTF. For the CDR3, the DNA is TGCGCCAGCAGCACGGACAGGGGGCGCCGGGGCTACACCTTC.

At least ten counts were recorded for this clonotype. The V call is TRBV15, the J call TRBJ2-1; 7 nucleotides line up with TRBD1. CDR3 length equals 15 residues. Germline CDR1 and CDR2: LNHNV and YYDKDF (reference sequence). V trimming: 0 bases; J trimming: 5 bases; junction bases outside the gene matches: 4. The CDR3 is CATSRDSRGNNEQFF. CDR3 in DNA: TGTGCCACCAGCAGAGATAGCAGGGGGAACAATGAGCAGTTCTTC.

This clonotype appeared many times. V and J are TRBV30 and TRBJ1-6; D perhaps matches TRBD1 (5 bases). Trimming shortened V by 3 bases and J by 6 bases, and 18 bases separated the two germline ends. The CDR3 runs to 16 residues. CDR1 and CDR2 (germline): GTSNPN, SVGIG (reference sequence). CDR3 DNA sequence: TGTGCCTGGAGAGAACAGGAAGAAGACCTTAATTCACCCCTCCACTTT. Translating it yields CAWREQEEDLNSPLHF.

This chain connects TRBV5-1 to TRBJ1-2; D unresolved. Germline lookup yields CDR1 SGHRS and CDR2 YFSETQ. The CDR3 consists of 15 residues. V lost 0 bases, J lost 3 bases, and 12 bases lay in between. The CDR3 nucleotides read TGCGCCAGCAGCTTGGGAGTTGATTTAGACTATGGCTACACCTTC. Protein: CASSLGVDLDYGYTF. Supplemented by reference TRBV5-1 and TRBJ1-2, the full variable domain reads KAGVTQTPRYLIKTRGQQVTLSCSPISGHRSVSWYQQTPGQGLQFLFEYFSETQRNKGNFPGRFSGRQFSNSRSEMNVSTLELGDSALYLCASSLGVDLDYGYTFGSGTRLTVV.

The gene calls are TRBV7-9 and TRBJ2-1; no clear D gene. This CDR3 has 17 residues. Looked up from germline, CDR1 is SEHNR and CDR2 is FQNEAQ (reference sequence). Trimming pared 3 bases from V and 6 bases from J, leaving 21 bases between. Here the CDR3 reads CASSFPRRSGRRNEQFF. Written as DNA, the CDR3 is TGTGCCAGCAGCTTCCCAAGGCGGTCGGGTCGTCGCAATGAGCAGTTCTTC.

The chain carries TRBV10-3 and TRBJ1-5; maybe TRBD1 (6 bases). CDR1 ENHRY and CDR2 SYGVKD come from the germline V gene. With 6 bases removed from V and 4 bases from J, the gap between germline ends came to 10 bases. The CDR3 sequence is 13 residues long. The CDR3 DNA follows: TGTGCCATCAGAACGGACAGAAATCAGCCCCAGCATTTT. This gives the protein CAIRTDRNQPQHF.

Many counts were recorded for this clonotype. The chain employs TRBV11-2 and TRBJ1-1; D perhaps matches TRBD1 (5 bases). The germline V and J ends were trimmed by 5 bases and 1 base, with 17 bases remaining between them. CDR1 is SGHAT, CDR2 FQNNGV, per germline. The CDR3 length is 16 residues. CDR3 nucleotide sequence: TGTGCCAGCAGCCGGGGGAGGGACTTAACGAACACTGAAGCTTTCTTT. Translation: CASSRGRDLTNTEAFF.

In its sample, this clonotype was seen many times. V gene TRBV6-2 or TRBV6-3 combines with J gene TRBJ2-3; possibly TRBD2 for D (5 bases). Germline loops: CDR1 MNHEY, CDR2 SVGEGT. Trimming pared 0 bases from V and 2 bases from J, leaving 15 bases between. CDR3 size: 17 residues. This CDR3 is CASSYSIERDYTDTQYF. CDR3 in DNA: TGTGCCAGCAGTTACTCGATCGAGCGAGACTACACAGATACGCAGTATTTT.

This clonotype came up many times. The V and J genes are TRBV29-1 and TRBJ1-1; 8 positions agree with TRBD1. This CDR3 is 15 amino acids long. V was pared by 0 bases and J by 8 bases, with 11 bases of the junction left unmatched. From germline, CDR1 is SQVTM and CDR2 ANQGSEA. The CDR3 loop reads CSVEDPITTGEEAFF. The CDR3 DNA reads TGCAGCGTTGAAGACCCGATAACGACAGGGGAGGAAGCTTTCTTT. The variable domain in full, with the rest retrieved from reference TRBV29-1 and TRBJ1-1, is SAVISQKPSRDICQRGTSLTIQCQVDSQVTMMFWYRQQPGQSLTLIATANQGSEATYESGFVIDKFPISRPNLTFSTLTVSNMSPEDSSIYLCSVEDPITTGEEAFFGQGTRLTVV.

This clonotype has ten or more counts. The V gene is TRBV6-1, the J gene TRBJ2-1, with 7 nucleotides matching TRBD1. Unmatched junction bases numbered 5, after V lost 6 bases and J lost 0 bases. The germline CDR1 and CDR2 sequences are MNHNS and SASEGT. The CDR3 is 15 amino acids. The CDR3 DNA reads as TGTGCCAGCAGACTGACAGGGCTCTCCTACAATGAGCAGTTCTTC. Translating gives CASRLTGLSYNEQFF.

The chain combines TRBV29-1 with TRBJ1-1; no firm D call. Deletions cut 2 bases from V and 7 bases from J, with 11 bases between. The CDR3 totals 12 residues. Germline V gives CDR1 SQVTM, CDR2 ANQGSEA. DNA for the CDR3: TGCAGCGTTGAAATCCAACGGTTTGAAGCTTTCTTT. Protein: CSVEIQRFEAFF.

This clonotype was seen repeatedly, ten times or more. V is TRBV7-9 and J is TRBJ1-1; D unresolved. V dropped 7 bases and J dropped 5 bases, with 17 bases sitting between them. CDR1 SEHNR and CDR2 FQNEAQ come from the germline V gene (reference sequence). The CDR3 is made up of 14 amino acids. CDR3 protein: CASTFYPRATEAFF. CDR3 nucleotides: TGTGCCAGCACCTTCTACCCCCGGGCGACTGAAGCTTTCTTT.

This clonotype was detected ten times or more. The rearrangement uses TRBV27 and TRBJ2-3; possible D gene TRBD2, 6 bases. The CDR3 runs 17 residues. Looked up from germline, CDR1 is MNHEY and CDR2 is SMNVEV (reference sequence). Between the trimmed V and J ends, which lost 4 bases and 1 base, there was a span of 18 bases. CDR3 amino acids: CASSSPIRLGRTDTQYF. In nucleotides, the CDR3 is TGTGCCAGCAGTTCCCCGATCCGACTAGGCCGCACAGATACGCAGTATTTT.

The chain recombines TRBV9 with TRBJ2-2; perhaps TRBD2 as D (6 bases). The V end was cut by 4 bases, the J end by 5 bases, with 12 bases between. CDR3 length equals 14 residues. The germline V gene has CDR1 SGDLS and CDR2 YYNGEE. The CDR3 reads CASSPTRWTGELFF. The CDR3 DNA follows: TGTGCCAGCAGCCCGACTAGATGGACCGGGGAGCTGTTTTTT.

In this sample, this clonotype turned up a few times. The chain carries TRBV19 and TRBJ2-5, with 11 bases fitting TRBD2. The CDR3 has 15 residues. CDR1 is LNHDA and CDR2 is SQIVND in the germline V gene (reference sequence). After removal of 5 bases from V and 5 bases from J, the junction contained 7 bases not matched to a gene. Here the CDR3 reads CASSSTTSGVETQYF. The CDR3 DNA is TGTGCCAGTAGTTCTACGACTAGCGGGGTCGAGACCCAGTACTTC.

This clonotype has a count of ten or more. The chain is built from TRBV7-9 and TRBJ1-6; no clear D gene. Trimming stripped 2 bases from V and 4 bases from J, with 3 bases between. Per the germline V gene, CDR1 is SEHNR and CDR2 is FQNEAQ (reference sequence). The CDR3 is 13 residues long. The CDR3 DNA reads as TGTGCCAGCAGCTTAATTTATAATTCACCCCTCCACTTT. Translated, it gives CASSLIYNSPLHF.

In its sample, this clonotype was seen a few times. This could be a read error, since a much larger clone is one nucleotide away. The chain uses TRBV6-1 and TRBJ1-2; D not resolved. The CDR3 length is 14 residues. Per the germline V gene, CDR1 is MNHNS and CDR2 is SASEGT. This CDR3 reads CASSPFSPNYGNTF. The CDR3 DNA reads TGTGCCAGCAGCCCTTTTTCCCCTAACTATGGCAACACCTTC.

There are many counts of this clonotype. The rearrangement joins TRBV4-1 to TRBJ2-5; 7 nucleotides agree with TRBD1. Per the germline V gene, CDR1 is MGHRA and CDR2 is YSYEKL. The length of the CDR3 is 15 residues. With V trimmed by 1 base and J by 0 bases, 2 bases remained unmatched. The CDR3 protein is CASSQAGTDQETQYF. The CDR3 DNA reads TGCGCCAGCAGCCAAGCCGGGACAGACCAAGAGACCCAGTACTTC.

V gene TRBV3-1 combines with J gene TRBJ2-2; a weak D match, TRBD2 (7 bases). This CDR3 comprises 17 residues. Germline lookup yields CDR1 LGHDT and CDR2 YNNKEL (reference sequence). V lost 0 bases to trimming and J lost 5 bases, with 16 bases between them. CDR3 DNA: TGTGCCAGCAGCCAAGAAGGAGGGGGGGCGCTTACCGGGGAGCTGTTTTTT. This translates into CASSQEGGGALTGELFF.

This CDR3 is CASRDINTGELFF. In nucleotides, the CDR3 is TGTGCCAGTCGGGACATCAACACCGGGGAGCTGTTTTTT. The chain uses TRBV28 and TRBJ2-2; D is possibly TRBD1 (6 bases). Germline V CDR1 and CDR2: MDHEN, SYDVKM. Trimming took 9 bases from V and 2 from J, leaving 10 bases between them. This CDR3 region has 13 residues. The full variable domain, with the rest looked up from reference TRBV28 and TRBJ2-2, is DVKVTQSSRYLVKRTGEKVFLECVQDMDHENMFWYRQDPGLGLRLIYFSYDVKMKEKGDIPEGYSVSREKKERFSLILESASTNQTSMYLCASRDINTGELFFGEGSRLTVL.

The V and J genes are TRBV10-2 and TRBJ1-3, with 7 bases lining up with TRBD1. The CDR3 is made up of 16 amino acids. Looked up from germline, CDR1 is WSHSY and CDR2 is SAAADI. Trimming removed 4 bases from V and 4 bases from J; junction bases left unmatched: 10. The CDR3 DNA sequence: TGCGCCAGCAGTGGTAGGACAGGCTCGGCGGGAAACACCATATATTTT. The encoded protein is CASSGRTGSAGNTIYF.

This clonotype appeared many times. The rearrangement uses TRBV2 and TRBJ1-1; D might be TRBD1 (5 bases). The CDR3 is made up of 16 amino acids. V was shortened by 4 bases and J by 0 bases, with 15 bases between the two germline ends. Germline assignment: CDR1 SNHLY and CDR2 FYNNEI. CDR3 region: CASSGLGVRMNTEAFF. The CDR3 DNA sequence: TGTGCCAGCAGTGGTTTAGGGGTCAGAATGAACACTGAAGCTTTCTTT.

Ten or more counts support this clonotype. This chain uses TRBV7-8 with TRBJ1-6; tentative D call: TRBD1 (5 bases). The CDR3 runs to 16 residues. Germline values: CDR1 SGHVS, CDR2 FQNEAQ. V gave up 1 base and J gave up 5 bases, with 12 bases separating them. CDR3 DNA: TGTGCCAGCAGCTTAGTTTTGGGGGGAAATAATTCACCCCTCCACTTT. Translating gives CASSLVLGGNNSPLHF.

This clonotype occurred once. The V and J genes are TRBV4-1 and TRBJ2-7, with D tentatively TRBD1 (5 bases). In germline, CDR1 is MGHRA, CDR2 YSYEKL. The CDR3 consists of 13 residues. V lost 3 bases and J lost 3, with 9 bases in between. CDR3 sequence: CASSHSRDYEQYF. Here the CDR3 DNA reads TGCGCCAGCAGCCATTCCAGGGACTACGAGCAGTACTTC.

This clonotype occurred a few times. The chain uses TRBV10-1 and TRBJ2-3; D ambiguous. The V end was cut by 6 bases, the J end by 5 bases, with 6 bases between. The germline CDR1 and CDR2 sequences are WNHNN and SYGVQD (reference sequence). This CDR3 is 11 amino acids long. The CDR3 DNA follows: TGCGCCAGCAGCGATCAAGATACGCAGTATTTT. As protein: CASSDQDTQYF.